This passage covers 30 T cell receptor beta chains from one sample sequenced in a study of shared clonotypes between healthy human individuals. Method: immunoSEQ multiplex PCR; TCRdb's copy keeps in-frame clones and lacks some. Here the sample spans about 2 million clones, about 95% being singletons. CD8 cells regarded as naive lacked CD45RO, were positively chosen for CCR7, and omitted terminally differentiated effector memory CD45RA+ cells. The specimen was naive CD8+ T cells sorted from blood. These TCRs come from a man aged 18 to 29 in good health.

This clone occurred once. The same CDR3 is also encoded by other DNA sequences in this sample. This chain connects TRBV27 to TRBJ2-7, with 8 positions matching TRBD1. This CDR3 is 13 amino acids long. The germline V gene encodes CDR1 MNHEY and CDR2 SMNVEV (reference sequence). V was pared by 2 bases and J by 7 bases, with 4 bases of the junction left unmatched. The CDR3 is CASSLQGAGEQYF. CDR3 in DNA: TGTGCCAGCAGTTTACAGGGGGCAGGTGAGCAGTACTTC.

The gene calls are TRBV29-1 and TRBJ2-1; 7 nucleotides line up with TRBD2. V lost 1 base, J lost 9 bases, and 9 bases stayed unmatched. The CDR3 has 14 amino acids. The germline V gene has CDR1 SQVTM and CDR2 ANQGSEA. CDR3 DNA sequence: TGCAGCGTTGAAGGGGGGGAGGGTCAACCTGAGCAGTTCTTC. It specifies CSVEGGEGQPEQFF.

The chain joins TRBV29-1 to TRBJ2-1, with TRBD2 matching over 11 bases. Germline CDR1 reads SQVTM; CDR2 reads ANQGSEA. This CDR3 contains 17 residues. Trimming removed 8 bases from V and 0 bases from J; junction bases left unmatched: 12. The CDR3 is CSHKLAGVGSSYNEQFF. The CDR3 DNA reads as TGCAGCCACAAACTAGCGGGAGTTGGGAGCTCCTACAATGAGCAGTTCTTC.

The chain uses TRBV5-6 and TRBJ1-1; 7 bases map to TRBD1. Germline V lookup: CDR1 SGHDT, CDR2 YYEEEE. The CDR3 runs 15 residues. V gave up 4 bases and J gave up 11 bases; unmatched junction bases: 17. CDR3 residues: CASSQNGQAERWAFF. CDR3 nucleotides: TGTGCCAGCAGCCAAAATGGACAGGCGGAACGATGGGCTTTCTTT.

The rearrangement joins TRBV6-5 to TRBJ2-7; 10 bases map to TRBD2. The CDR3 is 15 residues long. The germline V gene encodes CDR1 MNHEY and CDR2 SVGAGI. After removal of 5 bases from V and 0 bases from J, the junction contained 4 bases not matched to a gene. Here the CDR3 reads CASSGLAAYSYEQYF. The CDR3, as DNA: TGTGCCAGCAGTGGACTAGCGGCCTACTCCTACGAGCAGTACTTC.

This chain joins TRBV28 and TRBJ1-5; 8 positions match TRBD1. J lost 5 bases, V lost 8 bases, and 14 bases had no gene match. From germline, CDR1 is MDHEN and CDR2 SYDVKM. The CDR3 runs 16 residues. Here the CDR3 DNA reads TGTGCCAGCGATACGAAATGGACAGGGTGGTATCAGCCCCAGCATTTT. It specifies CASDTKWTGWYQPQHF.

The chain is built from TRBV7-9 and TRBJ2-7, with D possibly TRBD1 on 5 matching bases. The germline gives CDR1 SEHNR, CDR2 FQNEAQ (reference sequence). This CDR3 has 15 amino acids. V lost 2 bases to trimming and J lost 4 bases, with 15 bases between them. The CDR3 bases are TGTGCCAGCAGCTTAAAAGGGCAGGGTTCTTACGAGCAGTACTTC. It specifies CASSLKGQGSYEQYF.

V gene TRBV9 combines with J gene TRBJ2-7; D unresolved. Germline V CDR1 and CDR2: SGDLS, YYNGEE. Trimming left V 0 bases short and J 1 base short, with 8 bases between. The CDR3 has 14 residues. In DNA, the CDR3 is TGTGCCAGCAGCGTAGCTGGTTATTCCTACGAGCAGTACTTC. Translating gives CASSVAGYSYEQYF. The full variable domain, with the rest looked up from reference TRBV9 and TRBJ2-7, is DSGVTQTPKHLITATGQRVTLRCSPRSGDLSVYWYQQSLDQGLQFLIQYYNGEERAKGNILERFSAQQFPDLHSELNLSSLELGDSALYFCASSVAGYSYEQYFGPGTRLTVT.

The rearrangement joins TRBV2 to TRBJ1-2; 8 nucleotides align to TRBD1. The V and J ends lost 6 bases and 5 bases, in that order; junction bases with no gene match: 14. The germline V gene has CDR1 SNHLY and CDR2 FYNNEI. This CDR3 region has 16 residues. In DNA, the CDR3 is TGTGCCAGCAGCGACATCGGACAGGGCGGGGAATATGGCTACACCTTC. As protein: CASSDIGQGGEYGYTF.

Regarding this clone: In the same sample, other DNA sequences code for this CDR3. The chain uses TRBV7-3 and TRBJ2-3, with 12 bases fitting TRBD2. Germline assignment: CDR1 SGHTA and CDR2 FQGTGA. The CDR3 is 15 residues long. The V and J ends lost 4 bases and 5 bases, in that order; junction bases with no gene match: 4. The CDR3 loop reads CASSSSGGAGDTQYF. Here the CDR3 DNA reads TGTGCCAGCAGCTCTAGCGGGGGGGCTGGAGATACGCAGTATTTT.

The J gene is TRBJ1-1, the V gene TRBV7-2, with 8 bases identical to TRBD1. The CDR3 is 14 residues long. V was clipped by 1 base and J by 6 bases; unmatched bases: 4. Germline-derived CDR1 and CDR2 are SGHTA and FQGNSA. CDR3 sequence reads: CASSLEGQGAEAFF. CDR3 DNA sequence: TGTGCCAGCAGCTTAGAAGGACAGGGTGCTGAAGCTTTCTTT.

The V call is TRBV7-2, the J call TRBJ2-7, with TRBD2 identical over 10 bases. CDR3 length: 15 amino acids. J gave up 4 bases and V 1 base, and 4 bases lay outside the gene matches. In germline, CDR1 is SGHTA, CDR2 FQGNSA. The CDR3 nucleotides are TGTGCCAGCAGCTTAGATGGTAGCGGGAGGTACGAGCAGTACTTC. Its translation is CASSLDGSGRYEQYF.

CDR3 DNA sequence: TGTGCCAGCAGTCCCGTTCGGGGGGGATCACCCTACGAGCAGTACTTC. Amino acid sequence: CASSPVRGGSPYEQYF. The chain employs TRBV27 and TRBJ2-7, with TRBD2 matching over 8 bases. The V gene end was trimmed by 5 bases and the J gene end by 2 bases; junction bases not matched to a gene: 11. Germline values: CDR1 MNHEY, CDR2 SMNVEV (reference sequence). The CDR3 spans 16 residues.

The chain carries TRBV2 and TRBJ2-3; no firm D call. The V end was cut by 3 bases, the J end by 2 bases, with 6 bases between. The CDR3 has 13 amino acids. Germline CDR1 is SNHLY and CDR2 is FYNNEI. The CDR3 spells CASSDMSTDTQYF. CDR3 in DNA: TGTGCCAGCAGTGATATGTCCACAGATACGCAGTATTTT.

The V and J genes are TRBV6-6 and TRBJ1-2; D not certain. Trimming pared 0 bases from V and 1 base from J, leaving 12 bases between. Germline CDR1 and CDR2: MNHNY and SVGAGI (reference sequence). This CDR3 has 16 residues. This chain's CDR3 is CASSYSNWADNYGYTF. The CDR3 coding sequence is TGTGCCAGCAGTTACTCGAATTGGGCAGATAACTATGGCTACACCTTC.

The chain employs TRBV6-1 and TRBJ1-3; D remains unclear. CDR3 size: 15 residues. Germline-derived CDR1 and CDR2 are MNHNS and SASEGT. V was shortened by 5 bases and J by 2 bases, with 13 bases between the two germline ends. The CDR3 spells CASSPWSGAGNTIYF. CDR3 in DNA: TGTGCCAGCAGTCCCTGGTCGGGAGCTGGAAACACCATATATTTT.

This chain joins TRBV7-8 and TRBJ2-2, with D possibly being TRBD1 or TRBD2 (5 bases each). The ends were cut back, 3 bases at V and 1 base at J, with 18 bases in the middle. Germline CDR1 SGHVS, CDR2 FQNEAQ. This CDR3 is 18 amino acids long. DNA of the CDR3: TGTGCCAGCAGCTTCCGGGACGGAGCTCAATTGAACACCGGGGAGCTGTTTTTT. This sequence encodes CASSFRDGAQLNTGELFF.

The rearrangement uses TRBV27 and TRBJ2-1, with D possibly called TRBD1 or TRBD2 (5 bases each). V dropped 2 bases and J dropped 8 bases, with 19 bases sitting between them. The CDR3 totals 16 residues. Germline CDR1 reads MNHEY; CDR2 reads SMNVEV (reference sequence). CDR3 bases: TGTGCCAGCAGTTTAGTCCGGGGCGGGCCGATCGATGAGCAGTTCTTC. Translating it yields CASSLVRGGPIDEQFF.

The chain is built from TRBV4-1 and TRBJ2-2; 10 nucleotides align to TRBD1. V dropped 3 bases and J dropped 6; count of bases not matched to a gene: 4. The CDR3 length is 15 residues. Germline V gene sequence: CDR1 MGHRA, CDR2 YSYEKL. The DNA for the CDR3 is TGCGCCAGCAGCCACCCGGGACAGGGGTCCGGGGAGCTGTTTTTT. The encoded protein is CASSHPGQGSGELFF.

This sequence joins TRBV5-1 and TRBJ2-5; TRBD2 matches 7 bases. Germline V CDR1 and CDR2: SGHRS, YFSETQ. CDR3 length: 17 amino acids. V trimming: 4 bases; J trimming: 0 bases; junction bases outside the gene matches: 12. In DNA, the CDR3 is TGCGCCAGCAGCCAAAGCACTAGCGATCCGTACCAAGAGACCCAGTACTTC. Residues: CASSQSTSDPYQETQYF.

V usage is TRBV4-3 and J usage is TRBJ1-2; unclear D gene. The CDR3 sequence is 15 residues long. V lost 0 bases and J 2 bases, leaving 10 bases between the germline ends. Germline lookup yields CDR1 LGHNA and CDR2 YSLEER. CDR3 protein: CASSQEVLLNYGYTF. CDR3 DNA sequence: TGCGCCAGCAGCCAAGAAGTCCTACTCAACTATGGCTACACCTTC.

The V and J genes are TRBV7-9 and TRBJ1-3; the match to TRBD1 covers 11 bases. This CDR3 has 16 residues. Germline trimming cut 4 bases from V and 3 bases from J; bases unmatched to any gene: 5. Germline values: CDR1 SEHNR, CDR2 FQNEAQ (reference sequence). The CDR3 here is CASSSWTGGNGNTIYF. The CDR3 nucleotides read TGTGCCAGCAGCTCGTGGACAGGGGGCAATGGAAACACCATATATTTT.

The rearrangement links TRBV30 to TRBJ2-2, with D perhaps matching TRBD1 (6 bases). There are 14 residues in the CDR3. Germline CDR1 is GTSNPN and CDR2 is SVGIG (reference sequence). The V and J ends lost 3 bases and 5 bases respectively, with 13 bases between them. CDR3 sequence (DNA): TGTGCCTGGAGAGACACAGGGTTAACCGGGGAGCTGTTTTTT. Protein: CAWRDTGLTGELFF.

The V and J genes are TRBV6-5 and TRBJ2-7, with 11 nucleotides matching TRBD1. This CDR3 is 14 amino acids long. J was trimmed by 6 bases and V by 2 bases; bases with no gene match: 3. In germline, CDR1 is MNHEY, CDR2 SVGAGI. The CDR3 sequence: CASSYGTGGLEQYF. The CDR3 coding sequence is TGTGCCAGCAGTTACGGGACAGGGGGACTCGAGCAGTACTTC.

The V call is TRBV5-1, the J call TRBJ2-3; D is unclear. This CDR3 is 16 amino acids long. CDR1 and CDR2 from the germline V gene are SGHRS and YFSETQ. V was trimmed by 0 bases and J by 0 bases, leaving 11 bases between them. The chain's CDR3 is CASSLEVRLSTDTQYF. The CDR3 DNA is TGCGCCAGCAGCTTGGAGGTCAGGTTGAGCACAGATACGCAGTATTTT.

This clone was counted once. The chain has TRBV7-3 and TRBJ2-2; D uncertain. CDR1 is SGHTA, CDR2 FQGTGA, per germline. The CDR3 is made up of 13 amino acids. The V gene lost 8 bases and the J gene lost 7 bases, with 14 bases spanning the gap. The CDR3 sequence is CASSVIGNGELFF. CDR3 nucleotides: TGTGCCAGCTCTGTGATCGGCAACGGGGAGCTGTTTTTT. Drawing the rest from reference TRBV7-3 and TRBJ2-2, the complete variable domain is GAGVSQTPSNKVTEKGKYVELRCDPISGHTALYWYRQSLGQGPEFLIYFQGTGAADDSGLPNDRFFAVRPEGSVSTLKIQRTERGDSAVYLCASSVIGNGELFFGEGSRLTVL.

V gene TRBV5-1 combines with J gene TRBJ2-5; the D call may be TRBD1 or TRBD2 (5 bases each). The CDR3 extends over 14 amino acids. V dropped 4 bases and J dropped 1 base, with 11 bases sitting between them. Germline values: CDR1 SGHRS, CDR2 YFSETQ. The CDR3 sequence is CASSPERGQETQYF. The CDR3 DNA is TGCGCCAGCAGCCCAGAGAGGGGCCAAGAGACCCAGTACTTC.

Concerning this clone: Other nucleotide sequences in the sample specify the same CDR3. V gene TRBV6-5 combines with J gene TRBJ2-1, with D possibly being TRBD1 or TRBD2 (5 bases each). CDR1 and CDR2 (germline): MNHEY, SVGAGI. The CDR3 loop spans 16 amino acids. Trimming stripped 3 bases from V and 0 bases from J, with 12 bases between. CDR3 region: CASSYFGTSSYNEQFF. CDR3 bases: TGTGCCAGCAGTTATTTTGGGACCAGCTCCTACAATGAGCAGTTCTTC.

The J gene is TRBJ1-6, the V gene TRBV7-8; the D is unclear. The CDR3 totals 16 residues. V lost 3 bases and J lost 2, with 11 bases in between. Germline-derived CDR1 and CDR2 are SGHVS and FQNEAQ. The CDR3 coding sequence is TGTGCCAGCAGCTTGTTCGAAGGGACCTATAATTCACCCCTCCACTTT. Its protein product is CASSLFEGTYNSPLHF.

V is TRBV19 and J is TRBJ2-7; D possibly uses TRBD1 or TRBD2 (6 bases each). This CDR3 has 15 residues. Trimming removed 7 bases from V and 6 bases from J, with 22 bases in between. Germline values: CDR1 LNHDA, CDR2 SQIVND (reference sequence). CDR3 coding DNA: TGTGCCAGTACCCTCCGGGACGGAGGGGGGACCGAGCAGTACTTC. It translates to CASTLRDGGGTEQYF.